Shown below are 18 T cell receptor beta chains from a single sample sequenced in a study of preoperative IRX-2 immunotherapy in early breast cancer. Treatment indicated: preoperative locoregional IRX-2 cytokine immunotherapy. The repertoire was sequenced with immunoSEQ multiplex PCR; TCRdb's copy has only in-frame clones and lacks some. The sample contains 95,000 to 100,000 clones, 80% to 90% of which appear only once. The material was tumor tissue, obtained after IRX-2 immunotherapy. The receptors were gathered from a human donor with breast cancer.

In its sample, this clone was seen once. The DNA of the CDR3 is TGTGCCAGCAGCTTGGCTTCGGGGCGGTTGGGAGATACGCAGTATTTT. Translating gives CASSLASGRLGDTQYF. This chain joins TRBV11-3 and TRBJ2-3, with D perhaps being TRBD1 or TRBD2 (5 bases each). Germline V CDR1 and CDR2: SGHNT, YENEEA. Trimming took off 3 bases at V and 5 bases at J, with 18 bases between the two ends. This CDR3 comprises 16 residues.

The chain uses TRBV30 and TRBJ1-6, with no clear D. The germline gives CDR1 GTSNPN, CDR2 SVGIG (reference sequence). With 5 bases removed from V and 10 bases from J, the gap between germline ends came to 15 bases. The CDR3 covers 13 residues. This CDR3 is CAWGLLSGSPLHF. The DNA of the CDR3 is TGTGCCTGGGGCCTTCTATCCGGGTCACCCCTCCACTTT.

This chain uses TRBV28 with TRBJ1-2; no clear D gene. CDR1 is MDHEN, CDR2 SYDVKM, per germline. This CDR3 contains 13 residues. Trimming removed 3 bases from V and 5 bases from J, with 10 bases in between. This CDR3 is CASSLRVEYGYTF. DNA of the CDR3: TGTGCCAGCAGTTTGAGGGTAGAGTATGGCTACACCTTC.

The chain is built from TRBV19 and TRBJ1-3; a possible D gene is TRBD1 (5 bases). The CDR3 covers 15 residues. Germline V gives CDR1 LNHDA, CDR2 SQIVND (reference sequence). V lost 5 bases and J 1 base, leaving 12 bases between the germline ends. This CDR3 reads CASSPRQTSGNTIYF. The CDR3 DNA reads as TGTGCCAGTAGTCCCCGACAGACTTCTGGAAACACCATATATTTT. The full variable domain, its missing parts supplied by reference TRBV19 and TRBJ1-3, is DGGITQSPKYLFRKEGQNVTLSCEQNLNHDAMYWYRQDPGQGLRLIYYSQIVNDFQKGDIAEGYSVSREKKESFPLTVTSAQKNPTAFYLCASSPRQTSGNTIYFGEGSWLTVV.

A word on this clone: Other nucleotide sequences in the sample specify the same CDR3. The DNA for the CDR3 is TGCGCCAGCAGCTTGGAGAGCAGGAACACTGAAGCTTTCTTT. Residues: CASSLESRNTEAFF. This chain connects TRBV5-1 to TRBJ1-1; D call uncertain. Trimming took off 0 bases at V and 1 base at J, with 7 bases between the two ends. Germline assignment: CDR1 SGHRS and CDR2 YFSETQ. The CDR3 consists of 14 residues.

The chain combines TRBV5-1 with TRBJ1-1; 8 positions match TRBD1. The CDR3 is made up of 15 amino acids. The junction had 3 bases not matched to a gene; V was cut back by 1 base and J by 1 base. Germline V lookup: CDR1 SGHRS, CDR2 YFSETQ. DNA for the CDR3: TGCGCCAGCAGCTTGTACGGACAGGGGAACACTGAAGCTTTCTTT. It yields the protein CASSLYGQGNTEAFF.

The chain employs TRBV11-3 and TRBJ2-1; 11 bases agree with TRBD2. Trimming took 3 bases from V and 8 from J; bases not matched to a gene: 6. CDR1 and CDR2 from the germline V gene are SGHNT and YENEEA. The CDR3 runs 15 residues. The CDR3 DNA is TGTGCCAGCAGCTTTACTAGCGGGAGTATCTATGAGCAGTTCTTC. It specifies CASSFTSGSIYEQFF.

The V call is TRBV11-3, the J call TRBJ2-4; D is uncertain. V was trimmed by 5 bases and J by 0 bases, leaving 11 bases between them. CDR1 and CDR2 (germline): SGHNT, YENEEA. The CDR3 is 15 residues long. As DNA, the CDR3 is TGTGCCAGCAGCGTGGAGCTGGTAGCCAAAAACATTCAGTACTTC. Amino acids: CASSVELVAKNIQYF.

The rearrangement joins TRBV30 to TRBJ1-4; D gene uncertain. The CDR3 is 13 residues long. Germline V gives CDR1 GTSNPN, CDR2 SVGIG (reference sequence). Trimming cost V 4 bases and J 6 bases, with 12 bases left between them. This CDR3 is CAWKGSGDEKLFF. CDR3 nucleotides: TGTGCCTGGAAGGGCTCTGGGGATGAAAAACTGTTTTTT.

The chain uses TRBV29-1 and TRBJ2-3, with a weak D call TRBD1 (7 bases). CDR1 SQVTM and CDR2 ANQGSEA come from the germline V gene. The CDR3 is 15 residues long. V shed 4 bases and J shed 4 bases, with 18 bases lying between them. Written as DNA, the CDR3 is TGCAGCGTTGGGAGGGGGCAAGAATTTGCAGATACGCAGTATTTT. As protein: CSVGRGQEFADTQYF.

The rearrangement uses TRBV19 and TRBJ1-1; D remains unclear. V was pared by 7 bases and J by 3 bases, with 15 bases between. The CDR3 is 14 amino acids. The germline gives CDR1 LNHDA, CDR2 SQIVND (reference sequence). CDR3 nucleotide sequence: TGTGCCAGTAAGGAAGAACGTAGGGACACTGAAGCTTTCTTT. Translated, it gives CASKEERRDTEAFF.

The V call is TRBV6-8, the J call TRBJ1-5; D might be TRBD1 (5 bases). V lost 6 bases, J lost 4 bases, and 10 bases lay in between. CDR3 length equals 13 residues. The germline gives CDR1 MNHGY, CDR2 SAAAGT. The CDR3 region is CASRGPTNQPQHF. In DNA, the CDR3 is TGTGCCAGCAGGGGACCGACTAATCAGCCCCAGCATTTT.

V and J are TRBV28 and TRBJ2-1, with TRBD2 matching over 9 bases. The CDR3 spans 18 residues. Losses at the gene ends were 5 bases for V and 1 base for J; bases not matched to a gene: 12. Per the germline V gene, CDR1 is MDHEN and CDR2 is SYDVKM. The CDR3 nucleotides are TGTGCCAGCAGTCCACCTCCCCGACTAGCGGTATCCTACAATGAGCAGTTCTTC. As protein: CASSPPPRLAVSYNEQFF.

The chain is built from TRBV11-3 and TRBJ1-5, with a weak D call TRBD1 (6 bases). This CDR3 contains 15 residues. Germline-derived CDR1 and CDR2 are SGHNT and YENEEA. The V gene lost 5 bases and the J gene lost 1 base, with 12 bases spanning the gap. The CDR3, as DNA: TGTGCCAGCAGCGCCCAGGGGATGAGCAATCAGCCCCAGCATTTT. Protein: CASSAQGMSNQPQHF.

This clone was seen a few times. The chain combines TRBV28 with TRBJ2-2; D possibly corresponds to TRBD1 (6 bases). This CDR3 has 13 residues. Per germline, CDR1 MDHEN and CDR2 SYDVKM. V was trimmed by 8 bases and J by 1 base, leaving 8 bases between them. The CDR3 reads CASYRENTGELFF. As DNA, the CDR3 is TGTGCCAGCTACAGGGAGAACACCGGGGAGCTGTTTTTT.

The gene calls are TRBV12-5 and TRBJ2-7, with D tentatively TRBD2 (5 bases). The V gene's germline CDR1 is LGHNT and CDR2 FRNRAP. This CDR3 is built from 16 residues. V lost 3 bases, J lost 2 bases, and 17 bases lay in between. This chain's CDR3 is CASGFVMSVGAYEQYF. The CDR3 DNA reads as TGTGCTAGTGGTTTCGTCATGTCGGTGGGAGCCTACGAGCAGTACTTC.

This chain connects TRBV18 to TRBJ1-5; no firm D call. The CDR3 is 14 residues long. Deletions cut 2 bases from V and 5 bases from J, with 10 bases between. Germline V gene data show CDR1 as KGHSH and CDR2 as LQKENI. The CDR3 region has the DNA TGTGCCAGCTCACCATATAAGGAGGATCAGCCCCAGCATTTT. Its protein product is CASSPYKEDQPQHF.

The V call is TRBV1, the J call TRBJ2-3; the D call TRBD2 from the table was never checked on the DNA. TRBV1 is designated a pseudogene. The CDR3 runs 17 residues. The CDR3 is CASSQVLSGSLTDTQYF. The CDR3 nucleotides read TGCGCCAGCAGCCAAGTCTTGAGCGGGAGTTTGACAGATACGCAGTATTTT.